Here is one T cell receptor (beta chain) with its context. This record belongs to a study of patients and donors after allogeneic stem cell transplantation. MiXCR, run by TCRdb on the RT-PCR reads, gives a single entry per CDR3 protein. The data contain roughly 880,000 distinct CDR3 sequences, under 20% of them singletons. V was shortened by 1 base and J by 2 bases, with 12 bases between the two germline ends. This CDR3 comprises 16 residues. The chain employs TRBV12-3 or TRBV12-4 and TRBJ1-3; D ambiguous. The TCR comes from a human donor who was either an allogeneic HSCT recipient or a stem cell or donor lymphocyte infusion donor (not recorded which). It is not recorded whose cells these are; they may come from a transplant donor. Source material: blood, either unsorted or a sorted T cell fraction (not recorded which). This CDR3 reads CASSLGGWAAGNTIYF. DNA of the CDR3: TGTGCCAGCAGTTTAGGAGGCTGGGCTGCTGGAAACACCATATATTTT.